This TCR beta chain derives from a study of shared clonotypes between healthy human individuals. Study-wide results and limits: On the whole, naive subsets had larger estimated richness than memory subsets had. All-four-donor shared clonotypes had higher generation probabilities than non-shared clonotypes did.

CD8 cells classed as naive were CD45RO-negative and positively selected for CCR7, excluding terminally differentiated effector memory CD45RA+ cells. V lost 6 bases and J lost 0, with 9 bases in between. The germline V gene has CDR1 MGHDK and CDR2 SYGVNS. The CDR3 has 14 residues. Of note for this clone: The antigen is not known.

TCRdb's table, derived via immunoSEQ multiplex PCR, lists solely in-frame clones and lacks some. This sample has around 2.1 million clones, with 90% to 95% found just once. The source material was naive CD8+ T cells from PBMCs. This TCR was recovered from a man aged 18 to 35 in good health. Some clones in this sample may be carry-over from other donors' samples. The V gene is TRBV25-1, the J gene TRBJ1-5; no clear D. CDR3 in amino acids: CASSQSYSNQPQHF. The CDR3 coding sequence is TGTGCCAGCAGCCAATCTTATAGCAATCAGCCCCAGCATTTT.